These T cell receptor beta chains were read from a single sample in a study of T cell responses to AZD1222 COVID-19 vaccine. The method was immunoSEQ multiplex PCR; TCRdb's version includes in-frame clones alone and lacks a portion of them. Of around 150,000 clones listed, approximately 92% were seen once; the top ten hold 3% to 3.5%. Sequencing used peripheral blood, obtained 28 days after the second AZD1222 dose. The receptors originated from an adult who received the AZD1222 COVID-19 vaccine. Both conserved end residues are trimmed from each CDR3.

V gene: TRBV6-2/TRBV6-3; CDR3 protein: ASSLWGYEQF
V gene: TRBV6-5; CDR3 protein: ASSYQPPRDTEAF
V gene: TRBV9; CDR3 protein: ASSVGQDDYGYT
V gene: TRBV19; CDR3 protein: ASSMTGSSSYEQY
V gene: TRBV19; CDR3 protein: ASSSIAGGEQY
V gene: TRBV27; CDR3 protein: ASSLTGGTQY
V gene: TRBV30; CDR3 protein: AWSVGGGNTDTQY
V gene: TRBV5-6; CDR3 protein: ASSFGPQATEAF
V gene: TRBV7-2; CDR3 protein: ASRAGGGNIQY
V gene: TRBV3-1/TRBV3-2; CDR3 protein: ASSQPRRNEQF
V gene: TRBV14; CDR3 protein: ASSQDYPTVYNSPLH
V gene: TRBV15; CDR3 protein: ATGTGFINTGELF
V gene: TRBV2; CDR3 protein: ASSEGGGSPLH
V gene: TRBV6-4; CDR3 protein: ASRIDRANTEAF
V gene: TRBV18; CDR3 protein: ASSPPGQGIPGANVLT
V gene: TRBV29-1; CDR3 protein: SAKQGGSNQPQH
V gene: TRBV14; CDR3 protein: ASSQFWGPNEQY
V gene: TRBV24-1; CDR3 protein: ATSGVGFNEQY
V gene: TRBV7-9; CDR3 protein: ASSGRTGAEKLF
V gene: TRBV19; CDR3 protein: ASTSRLAGVGEQY
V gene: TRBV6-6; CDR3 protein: ASSYSAGDGYT
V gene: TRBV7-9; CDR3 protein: ATEGSTVGEKLF
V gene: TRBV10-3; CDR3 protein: AISESLTMNTEAF
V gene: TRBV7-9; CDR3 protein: ASSGGQYQETQY
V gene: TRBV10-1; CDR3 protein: ASSVGTLPYNEQF
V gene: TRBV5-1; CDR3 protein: ASTSLTGVRNEQF
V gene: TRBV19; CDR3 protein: ASSIEALTEAF
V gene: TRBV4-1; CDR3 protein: ASSQEVTSSYNEQF
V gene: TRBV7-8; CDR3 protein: ASSRDSQNIQY
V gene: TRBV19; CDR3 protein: ASSIMFAGGRSNEQF
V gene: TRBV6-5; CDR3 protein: ASTRTIEETQY
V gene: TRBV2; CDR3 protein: ASRAGGLPETQY
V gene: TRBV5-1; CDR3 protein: ASSLGDRGRDEQY
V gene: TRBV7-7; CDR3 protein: ASSPRESWGGTDTQY
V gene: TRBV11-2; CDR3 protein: ASSLGQGNSPLH
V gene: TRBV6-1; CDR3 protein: ASSEPAGVAGNTIY
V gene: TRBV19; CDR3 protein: ASSMNGANTEAF
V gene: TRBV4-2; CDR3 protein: ASSQDTRGKNSPLH
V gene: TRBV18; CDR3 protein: ASSPGQGYT
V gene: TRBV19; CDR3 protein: ASSIGRGTEAF
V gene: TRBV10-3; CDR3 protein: AISFSRENTEAF
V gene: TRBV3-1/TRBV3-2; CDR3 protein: ASSHDSLAGSSSGANVLT
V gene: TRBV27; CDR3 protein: ASSSTQGRGGYTEAF
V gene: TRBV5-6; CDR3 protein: ASSLTGTNYGYT
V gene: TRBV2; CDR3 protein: ASSPGLAENIQY
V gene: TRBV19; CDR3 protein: ASSPRGGDYGYT
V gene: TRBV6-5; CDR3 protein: ASLGTVNTEAF
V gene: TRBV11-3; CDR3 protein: ACPREQY
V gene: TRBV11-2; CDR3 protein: ASSSYQGNTEAF
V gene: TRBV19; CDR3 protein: ASSAGDGYEQY
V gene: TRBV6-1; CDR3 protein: ASSVGTGEGRGYT
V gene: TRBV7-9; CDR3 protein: ASSSGGLHNEQF
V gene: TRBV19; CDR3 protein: ASSIWLEGVSGRVSSYNEQF
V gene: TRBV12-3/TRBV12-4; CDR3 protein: ASNPGLANEQF
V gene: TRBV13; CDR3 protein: ASSPRLGQGNTGELF
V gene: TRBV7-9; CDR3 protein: ASSLDGGSNTEAF
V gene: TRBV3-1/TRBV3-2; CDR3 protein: ASSQVGEAF
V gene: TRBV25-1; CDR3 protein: ASSDRWTNTGELF